Listed below are T cell receptor beta chains from one sample, sequenced in a study of blood T cell repertoires in COVID-19. TCRdb's copy holds only in-frame clones and misses some; the assay was immunoSEQ multiplex PCR. The sample consists of tens of thousands of clones, roughly 89% of them appearing once. The sequenced sample consisted of peripheral blood. The source of these receptors is a man in his fifties with acute or convalescent COVID-19. CDR3s leave out the opening cysteine and the closing phenylalanine or tryptophan.

TRBJ2-3 | 12 | TRBV20-1 | SASLGTATDTQY
TRBJ2-1 | 11 | TRBV12-3/TRBV12-4 | ASSLGGYNEQF
TRBJ2-7 | 11 | TRBV5-1 | ASTGTDSREQY
TRBJ1-2 | 11 | TRBV29-1 | SVRDRTNYGYT
TRBJ2-7 | 13 | TRBV30 | AWGGHRGRVDEQY
TRBJ1-2 | 11 | TRBV6-6 | ASTRVEGSGYT
TRBJ2-7 | 14 | TRBV5-6 | ASSLERLANSYEQY
TRBJ2-3 | 12 | TRBV30 | AGGVATSTDTQY
TRBJ1-2 | 14 | TRBV28 | ASRPLAGRNPYGYT
TRBJ1-2 | 12 | TRBV7-9 | ASSLGGGQEGYT
TRBJ2-7 | 12 | TRBV5-8 | ASSNRDRVYEQY
TRBJ2-3 | 15 | TRBV7-6 | ASTTPGAGPSADTQY
TRBJ2-3 | 10 | TRBV2 | ASRAGTDTQY
TRBJ2-5 | 13 | TRBV6-2/TRBV6-3 | ASSTGLAGEETQY
TRBJ2-7 | 13 | TRBV11-2 | ASKSPGQGAYEQY
TRBJ1-2 | 12 | TRBV28 | ASSITDLYLGYT
TRBJ2-7 | 11 | TRBV5-4 | ASSFRGTYEQY